This T cell receptor beta chain was documented in a study of blood T cell repertoires in COVID-19. Across the whole study: Researchers got acute and convalescent COVID-19 samples from the United States, Italy and Spain. The cDNA or gDNA used as material had been derived from T cells, B-cell-depleted T cells, or PBMCs.

The repertoire was sequenced with immunoSEQ multiplex PCR; TCRdb's copy has only in-frame clones and lacks some. Here the sample spans some 350,000 clones, about 89% being singletons. This TCR was sampled from a woman aged 50 to 60 with COVID-19, enrolled during active disease. Source material: peripheral blood.

CDR3 DNA sequence: TGTGCCAGCGGGAGGGGAATATCGAGCACAGATACGCAGTATTTT. Protein: CASGRGISSTDTQYF. This chain joins TRBV28 and TRBJ2-3; 7 nucleotides agree with TRBD2. Trimming cost V 8 bases and J 0 bases; bases outside gene matches: 8. The CDR3 sequence is 15 residues long. Germline V gene lookup returns CDR1 MDHEN and CDR2 SYDVKM. The variable domain in full, completed from reference TRBV28 and TRBJ2-3, reads DVKVTQSSRYLVKRTGEKVFLECVQDMDHENMFWYRQDPGLGLRLIYFSYDVKMKEKGDIPEGYSVSREKKERFSLILESASTNQTSMYLCASGRGISSTDTQYFGPGTRLTVL.